This TCR beta chain was recovered during a study of blood T cell repertoires in COVID-19. Germline CDR1 is SQVTM and CDR2 is ANQGSEA. This CDR3 is 12 amino acids long. Trimming removed 8 bases from V and 0 bases from J, with 5 bases in between. Assay used: immunoSEQ multiplex PCR; TCRdb lists only in-frame clones, some missing. In the table there are over 200,000 clones, roughly 85% of which are singletons. The receptor was isolated from a man between 40 and 49 years old who had recovered from COVID-19. The rearrangement joins TRBV29-1 to TRBJ2-6; D is ambiguous. Sequenced input: PBMCs or T cells enriched from blood (not recorded which). Here the CDR3 DNA reads TGCAGCATTAACTCTGGGGCCAACGTCCTGACTTTC. It yields the protein CSINSGANVLTF.